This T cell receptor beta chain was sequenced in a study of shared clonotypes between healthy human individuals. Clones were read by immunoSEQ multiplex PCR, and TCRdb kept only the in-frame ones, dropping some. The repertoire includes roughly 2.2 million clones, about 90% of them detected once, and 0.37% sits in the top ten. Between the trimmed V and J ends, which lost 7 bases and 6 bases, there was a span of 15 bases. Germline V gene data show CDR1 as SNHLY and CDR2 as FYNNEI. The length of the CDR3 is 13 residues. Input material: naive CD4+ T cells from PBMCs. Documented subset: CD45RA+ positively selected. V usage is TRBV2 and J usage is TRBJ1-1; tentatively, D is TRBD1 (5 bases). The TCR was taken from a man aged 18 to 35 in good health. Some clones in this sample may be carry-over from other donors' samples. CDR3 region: CASMGEERPEAFF. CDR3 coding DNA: TGTGCCAGCATGGGGGAAGAGAGGCCTGAAGCTTTCTTT.